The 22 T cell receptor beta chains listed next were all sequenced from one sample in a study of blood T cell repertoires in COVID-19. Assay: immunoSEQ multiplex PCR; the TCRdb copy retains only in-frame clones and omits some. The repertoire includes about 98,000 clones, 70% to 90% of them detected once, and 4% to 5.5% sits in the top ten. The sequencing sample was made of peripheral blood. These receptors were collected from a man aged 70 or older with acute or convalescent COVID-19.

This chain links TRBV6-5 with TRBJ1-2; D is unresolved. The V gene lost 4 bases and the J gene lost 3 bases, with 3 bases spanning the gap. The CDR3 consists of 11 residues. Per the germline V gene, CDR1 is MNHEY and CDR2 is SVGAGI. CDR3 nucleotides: TGTGCCAGCAGTTCAGACTATGGCTACACCTTC. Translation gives CASSSDYGYTF.

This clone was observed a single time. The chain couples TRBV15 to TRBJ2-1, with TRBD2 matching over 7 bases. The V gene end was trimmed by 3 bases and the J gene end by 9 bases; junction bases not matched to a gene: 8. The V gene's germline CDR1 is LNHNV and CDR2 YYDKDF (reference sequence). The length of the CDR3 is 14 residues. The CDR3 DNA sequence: TGTGCCACCAGCAGGGGACTACCCGGCGGTGAGCAGTTCTTC. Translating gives CATSRGLPGGEQFF.

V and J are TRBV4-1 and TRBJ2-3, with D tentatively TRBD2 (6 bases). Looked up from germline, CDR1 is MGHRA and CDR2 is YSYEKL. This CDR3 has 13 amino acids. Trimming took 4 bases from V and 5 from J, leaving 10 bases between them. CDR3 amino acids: CASSPNGGDTQYF. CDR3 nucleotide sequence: TGCGCCAGCAGCCCGAACGGGGGAGATACGCAGTATTTT.

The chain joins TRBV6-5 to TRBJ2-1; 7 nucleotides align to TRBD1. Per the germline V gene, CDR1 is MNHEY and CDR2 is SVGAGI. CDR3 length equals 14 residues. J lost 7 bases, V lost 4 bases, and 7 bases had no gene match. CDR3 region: CASSWTGSQNEQFF. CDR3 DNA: TGTGCCAGCAGTTGGACAGGAAGCCAAAATGAGCAGTTCTTC.

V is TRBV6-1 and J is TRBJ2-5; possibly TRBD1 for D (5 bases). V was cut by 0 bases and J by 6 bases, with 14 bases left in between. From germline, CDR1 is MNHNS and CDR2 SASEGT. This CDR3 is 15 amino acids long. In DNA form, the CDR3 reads TGTGCCAGCAGTGAAGCTATTATGGGGCAGAAGACCCAGTACTTC. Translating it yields CASSEAIMGQKTQYF.

The CDR3 coding sequence is TGTGCCAGCAGTTACTCGGGTTTTACAGGCATTGGCTACACCTTC. This codes for CASSYSGFTGIGYTF. V and J are TRBV6-5 and TRBJ1-2; a possible D gene is TRBD1 (5 bases). The CDR3 runs 15 residues. CDR1 and CDR2 from the germline V gene are MNHEY and SVGAGI. V shed 0 bases and J shed 7 bases, with 15 bases lying between them.

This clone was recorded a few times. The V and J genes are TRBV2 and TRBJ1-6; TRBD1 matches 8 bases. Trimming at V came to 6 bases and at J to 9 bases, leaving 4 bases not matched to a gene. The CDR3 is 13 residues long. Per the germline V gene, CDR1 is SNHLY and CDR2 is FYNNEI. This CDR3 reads CASSADRASPLHF. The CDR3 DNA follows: TGTGCCAGCAGCGCGGACAGGGCTTCACCCCTCCACTTT. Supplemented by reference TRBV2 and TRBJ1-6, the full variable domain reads EPEVTQTPSHQVTQMGQEVILRCVPISNHLYFYWYRQILGQKVEFLVSFYNNEISEKSEIFDDQFSVERPDGSNFTLKIRSTKLEDSAMYFCASSADRASPLHFGNGTRLTVT.

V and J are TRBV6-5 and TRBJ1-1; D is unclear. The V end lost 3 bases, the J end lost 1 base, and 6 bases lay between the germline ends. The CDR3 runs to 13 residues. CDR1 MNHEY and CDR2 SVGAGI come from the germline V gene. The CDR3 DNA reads TGTGCCAGCAGTTATGGGAGGAACACTGAAGCTTTCTTT. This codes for CASSYGRNTEAFF.

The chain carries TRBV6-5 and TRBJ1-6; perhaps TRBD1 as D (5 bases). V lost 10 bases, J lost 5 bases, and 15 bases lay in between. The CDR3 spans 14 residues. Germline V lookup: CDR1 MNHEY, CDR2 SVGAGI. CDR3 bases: TGTGCCAACAAGGGAGGGGTACATAATTCACCCCTCCACTTT. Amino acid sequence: CANKGGVHNSPLHF.

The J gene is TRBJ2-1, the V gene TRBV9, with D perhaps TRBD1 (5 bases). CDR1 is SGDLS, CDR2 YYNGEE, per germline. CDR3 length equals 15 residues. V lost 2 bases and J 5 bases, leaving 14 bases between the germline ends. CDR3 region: CASSVGLSGNNEQFF. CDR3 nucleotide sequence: TGTGCCAGCAGCGTTGGTCTCTCAGGGAACAATGAGCAGTTCTTC.

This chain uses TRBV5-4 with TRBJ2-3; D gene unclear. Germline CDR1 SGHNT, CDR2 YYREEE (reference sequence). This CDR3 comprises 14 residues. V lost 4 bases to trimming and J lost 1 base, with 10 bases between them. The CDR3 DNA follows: TGTGCCAGCAGCCCCGCCCCAGGCACAGATACGCAGTATTTT. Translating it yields CASSPAPGTDTQYF.

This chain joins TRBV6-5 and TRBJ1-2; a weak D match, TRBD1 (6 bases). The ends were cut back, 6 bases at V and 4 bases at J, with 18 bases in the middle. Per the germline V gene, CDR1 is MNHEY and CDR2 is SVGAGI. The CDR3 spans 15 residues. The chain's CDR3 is CASSQGPGQSYGYTF. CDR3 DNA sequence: TGTGCCAGCAGCCAAGGGCCGGGACAAAGCTATGGCTACACCTTC.

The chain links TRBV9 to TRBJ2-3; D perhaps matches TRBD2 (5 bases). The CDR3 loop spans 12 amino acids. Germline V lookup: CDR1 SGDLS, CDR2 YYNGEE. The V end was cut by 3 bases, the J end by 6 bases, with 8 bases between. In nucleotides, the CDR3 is TGTGCCAGCAGCGGCACGGGGGATACGCAGTATTTT. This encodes CASSGTGDTQYF.

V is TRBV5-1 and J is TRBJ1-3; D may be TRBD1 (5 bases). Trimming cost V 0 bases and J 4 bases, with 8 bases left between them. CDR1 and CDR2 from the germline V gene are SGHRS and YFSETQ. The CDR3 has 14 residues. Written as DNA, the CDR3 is TGCGCCAGCAGCTTGGATGGGGCAGGAAACACCATATATTTT. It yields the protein CASSLDGAGNTIYF.

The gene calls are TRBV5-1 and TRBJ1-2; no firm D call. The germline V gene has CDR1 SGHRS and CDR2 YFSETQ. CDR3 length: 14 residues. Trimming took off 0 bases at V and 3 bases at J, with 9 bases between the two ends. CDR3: CASSLASVDYGYTF. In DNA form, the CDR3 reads TGCGCCAGCAGCTTGGCGTCAGTTGACTATGGCTACACCTTC.

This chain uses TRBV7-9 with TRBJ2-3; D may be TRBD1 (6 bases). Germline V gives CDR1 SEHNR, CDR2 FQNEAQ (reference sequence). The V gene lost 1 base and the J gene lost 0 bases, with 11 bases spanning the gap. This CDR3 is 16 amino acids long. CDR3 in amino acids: CASSLGSGQSTDTQYF. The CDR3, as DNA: TGTGCCAGCAGCTTAGGGAGCGGACAGAGCACAGATACGCAGTATTTT.

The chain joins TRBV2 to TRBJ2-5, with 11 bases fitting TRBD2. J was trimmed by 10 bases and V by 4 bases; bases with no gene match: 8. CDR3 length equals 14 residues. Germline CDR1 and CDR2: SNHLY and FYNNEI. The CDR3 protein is CASSATSGGSYQYF. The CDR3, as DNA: TGTGCCAGCAGTGCCACTAGCGGGGGTTCCTACCAGTACTTC.

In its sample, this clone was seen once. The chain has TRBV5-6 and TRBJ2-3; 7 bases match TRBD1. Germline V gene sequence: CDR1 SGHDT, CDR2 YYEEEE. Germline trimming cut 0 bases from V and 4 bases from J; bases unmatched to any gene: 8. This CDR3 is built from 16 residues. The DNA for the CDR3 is TGTGCCAGCAGCTTGGTAGGCAGGGGGACGGCAGATACGCAGTATTTT. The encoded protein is CASSLVGRGTADTQYF.

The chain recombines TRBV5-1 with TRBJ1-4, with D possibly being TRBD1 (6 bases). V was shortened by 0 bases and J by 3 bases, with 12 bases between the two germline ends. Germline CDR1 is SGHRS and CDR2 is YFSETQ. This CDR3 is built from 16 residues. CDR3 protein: CASSLVAQGSNEKLFF. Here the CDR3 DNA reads TGCGCCAGCAGCTTGGTGGCTCAGGGGTCTAATGAAAAACTGTTTTTT. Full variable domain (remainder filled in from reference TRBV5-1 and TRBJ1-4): KAGVTQTPRYLIKTRGQQVTLSCSPISGHRSVSWYQQTPGQGLQFLFEYFSETQRNKGNFPGRFSGRQFSNSRSEMNVSTLELGDSALYLCASSLVAQGSNEKLFFGSGTQLSVL.

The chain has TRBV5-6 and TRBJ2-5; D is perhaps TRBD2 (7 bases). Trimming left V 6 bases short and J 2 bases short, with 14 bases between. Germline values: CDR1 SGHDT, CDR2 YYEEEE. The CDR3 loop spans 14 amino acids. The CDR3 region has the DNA TGTGCCAGCACCATAGGGGGGGAACAAGAGACCCAGTACTTC. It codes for CASTIGGEQETQYF.

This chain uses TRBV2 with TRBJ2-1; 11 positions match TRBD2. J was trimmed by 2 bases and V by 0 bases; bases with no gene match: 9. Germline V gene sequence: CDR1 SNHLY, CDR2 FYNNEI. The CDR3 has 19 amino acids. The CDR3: CASSEALRLAGGPYNEQFF. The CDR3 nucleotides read TGTGCCAGCAGTGAAGCGCTTAGGCTAGCGGGGGGACCCTACAATGAGCAGTTCTTC.

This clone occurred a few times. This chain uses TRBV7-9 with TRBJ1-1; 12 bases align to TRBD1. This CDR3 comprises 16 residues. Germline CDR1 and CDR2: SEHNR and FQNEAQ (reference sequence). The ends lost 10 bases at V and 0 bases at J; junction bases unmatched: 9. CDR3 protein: CAIPWGTGGLNTEAFF. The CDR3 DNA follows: TGTGCCATCCCCTGGGGGACAGGGGGCTTGAACACTGAAGCTTTCTTT.